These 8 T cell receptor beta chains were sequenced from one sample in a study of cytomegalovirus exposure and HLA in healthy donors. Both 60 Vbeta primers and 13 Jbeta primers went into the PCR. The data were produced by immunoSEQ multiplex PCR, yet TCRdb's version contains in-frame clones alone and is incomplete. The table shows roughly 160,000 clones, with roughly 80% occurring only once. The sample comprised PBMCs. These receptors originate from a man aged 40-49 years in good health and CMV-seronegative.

This CDR3 reads CASSEVTGGRTGELFF. DNA for the CDR3: TGTGCCAGCAGTGAGGTCACAGGGGGCAGGACCGGGGAGCTGTTTTTT. This chain uses TRBV25-1 with TRBJ2-2, with 9 bases matching TRBD1. Germline assignment: CDR1 MGHDK and CDR2 SYGVNS. The length of the CDR3 is 16 residues. With V trimmed by 3 bases and J by 5 bases, 7 bases remained unmatched.

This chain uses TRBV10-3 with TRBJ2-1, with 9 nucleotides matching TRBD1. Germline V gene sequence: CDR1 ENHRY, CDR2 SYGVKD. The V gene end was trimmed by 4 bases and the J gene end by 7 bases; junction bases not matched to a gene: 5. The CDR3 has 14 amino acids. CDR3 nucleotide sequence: TGTGCCATCAGTGTAGACAGGGGGATAAATGAGCAGTTCTTC. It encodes CAISVDRGINEQFF.

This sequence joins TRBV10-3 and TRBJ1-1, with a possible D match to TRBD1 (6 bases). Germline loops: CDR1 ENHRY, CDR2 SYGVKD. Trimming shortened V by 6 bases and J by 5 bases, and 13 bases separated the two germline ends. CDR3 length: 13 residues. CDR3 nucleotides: TGTGCCATCAGACAAGGGGGGGGAACTGAAGCTTTCTTT. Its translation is CAIRQGGGTEAFF.

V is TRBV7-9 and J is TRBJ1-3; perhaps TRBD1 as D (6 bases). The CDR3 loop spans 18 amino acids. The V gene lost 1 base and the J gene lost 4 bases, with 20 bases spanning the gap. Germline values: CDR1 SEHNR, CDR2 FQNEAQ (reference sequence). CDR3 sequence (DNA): TGTGCCAGCAGCTTAGGACCCCTACAGGGCCCTTTAGGAAACACCATATATTTT. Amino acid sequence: CASSLGPLQGPLGNTIYF.

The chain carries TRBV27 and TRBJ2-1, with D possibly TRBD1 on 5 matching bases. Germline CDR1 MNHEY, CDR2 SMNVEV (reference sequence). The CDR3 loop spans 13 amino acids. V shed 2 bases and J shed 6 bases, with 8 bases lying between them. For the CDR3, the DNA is TGTGCCAGCAGTTTAGAAAGGGGCAATGAGCAGTTCTTC. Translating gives CASSLERGNEQFF.

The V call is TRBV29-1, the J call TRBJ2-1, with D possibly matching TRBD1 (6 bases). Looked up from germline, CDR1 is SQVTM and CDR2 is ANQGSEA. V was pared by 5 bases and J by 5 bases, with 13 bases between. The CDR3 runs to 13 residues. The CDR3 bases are TGCAGCGTTTTCCGGGACATCAACAATGAGCAGTTCTTC. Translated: CSVFRDINNEQFF.

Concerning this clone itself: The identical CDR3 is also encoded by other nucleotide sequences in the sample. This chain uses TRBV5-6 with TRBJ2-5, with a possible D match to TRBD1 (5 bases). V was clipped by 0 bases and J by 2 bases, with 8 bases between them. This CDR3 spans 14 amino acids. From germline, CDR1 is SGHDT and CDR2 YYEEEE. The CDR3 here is CASSLGQGQETQYF. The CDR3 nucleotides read TGTGCCAGCAGCTTGGGGCAGGGACAAGAGACCCAGTACTTC.

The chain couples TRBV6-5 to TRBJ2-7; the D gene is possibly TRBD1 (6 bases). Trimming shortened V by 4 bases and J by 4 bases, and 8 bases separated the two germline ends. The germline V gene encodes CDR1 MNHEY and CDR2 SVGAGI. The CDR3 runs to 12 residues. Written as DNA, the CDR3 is TGTGCCAGCAGTTTAACAGGGTACGAGCAGTACTTC. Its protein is CASSLTGYEQYF.